A selection of T cell receptor beta chains follows, all from one sample in a study of CD8+ T cells in alopecia areata. Libraries were prepared by immunoSEQ multiplex PCR; TCRdb keeps only in-frame clonotypes and omits some of them. The profile shows under 350,000 clones, 58% of them singletons. The material was CD4+ T cells sorted from blood, obtained at week 24, from a patient treated with tofacitinib. The receptors shown here come from a human donor with alopecia areata. The CDR3 runs from the conserved cysteine through the conserved F or W. D genes are given only for firm matches. Rows give clone size only sometimes, using once, few, many, or a class for an expanded clone.

TRBJ2-7 | TRBV30 | NA | NA | TGTGCCTGGAGTGTACCCAGTACATACGAGCAGTACTTC | CAWSVPSTYEQYF
TRBJ1-1 | TRBV25-1 | TRBD1 | few | TGTGCCACCCAGGATACAGGGGGCCCGTCTGAAGCTTTCTTT | CATQDTGGPSEAFF
TRBJ2-3 | TRBV5-1 | TRBD2 | NA | TGCGCCAGCAGCTCCCCGGGGCGGGGGGCGAGTAGGACAGATACGCAGTATTTT | CASSSPGRGASRTDTQYF
TRBJ1-5 | TRBV4-1 | NA | NA | TGCGCCAGCAGCCCGCTGACACCCTGGGGCAATCAGCCCCAGCATTTT | CASSPLTPWGNQPQHF
TRBJ2-5 | TRBV5-4 | NA | NA | TGTGCCAGCAGCTTGAGTGGCCCCTCAGAGACCCAGTACTTC | CASSLSGPSETQYF
TRBJ2-5 | TRBV29-1 | NA | NA | TGCAGCGTTGATTGGGCGGGGTACCAAGAGACCCAGTACTTC | CSVDWAGYQETQYF
TRBJ1-2 | TRBV9 | TRBD1 | NA | TGTGCCAGCAGCGCCCCTTATGTGGGACAGGGCTATGGCTACACCTTC | CASSAPYVGQGYGYTF
TRBJ2-7 | TRBV30 | TRBD2 | NA | TGTGCCTGGAACACGGGACTAGCGGGGGCGTACGAGCAGTACTTC | CAWNTGLAGAYEQYF
TRBJ2-5 | TRBV2 | NA | few | TGTGCCAGCAGTGTTTTGGAAGAGACCCAGTACTTC | CASSVLEETQYF
TRBJ1-5 | TRBV29-1 | TRBD1 | NA | TGCAGCGTATCACAGGGGGGCAGCAATCAGCCCCAGCATTTT | CSVSQGGSNQPQHF
TRBJ2-1 | TRBV29-1 | TRBD2 | NA | TGCAGCGTACCCCCGAGCGGGGTCTCCTACAATGAGCAGTTCTTC | CSVPPSGVSYNEQFF
TRBJ2-3 | TRBV4-1 | NA | NA | TGCGCCAGCAGCCAAGCTATTGGCCTGCGGGGTCCAACTAGCACAGATACGCAGTATTTT | CASSQAIGLRGPTSTDTQYF
TRBJ1-5 | TRBV4-3 | TRBD1 | NA | TGCGCCAGCAGCCAATCCACAGGGGCTAGCAATCAGCCCCAGCATTTT | CASSQSTGASNQPQHF
TRBJ2-5 | TRBV10-3 | NA | NA | TGTGCCATCAGTGAGTCGAGCCCCGGGGCTAGATGGCAAGAGACCCAGTACTTC | CAISESSPGARWQETQYF
TRBJ1-2 | TRBV6-5 | NA | NA | TGTGCCAGCAGTTTCAGGGGAGGATATGGCTACACCTTC | CASSFRGGYGYTF
TRBJ2-5 | TRBV30 | NA | NA | TGTGCCTGGAAATGGGCCGAGACCCAGTACTTC | CAWKWAETQYF
TRBJ1-6 | TRBV6-5 | TRBD1 | NA | TGTGCCAGCAGAGAGACAGGGGGGAATTCACCCCTCCACTTT | CASRETGGNSPLHF
TRBJ1-4 | TRBV6-1 | TRBD1 | NA | TGTGCCAGCAGTGATATGACAGGGTCTAATGAAAAACTGTTTTTT | CASSDMTGSNEKLFF
TRBJ1-2 | TRBV19 | TRBD1 | once | TGTGCCAGTAGTCCCTCCTGGGACAGGTTTCCTGCACCCTATGGCTACACCTTC | CASSPSWDRFPAPYGYTF
TRBJ1-6 | TRBV7-8 | NA | NA | TGTGCCAGCAGCCAAGGACAGAGGAATTCACCCCTCCACTTT | CASSQGQRNSPLHF
TRBJ1-3 | TRBV30 | NA | few | TGTGCCTGGAGTAGCCGGCACTCTGGAAACACCATATATTTT | CAWSSRHSGNTIYF
TRBJ1-2 | TRBV27 | NA | NA | TGTGCCAGCAGGACGACAGGTTTTAACTATGGCTACACCTTC | CASRTTGFNYGYTF
TRBJ1-1 | TRBV18 | NA | NA | TGTGCCAGCTCACCAAGTACAATAGTGGGCACTGAAGCTTTCTTT | CASSPSTIVGTEAFF
TRBJ2-1 | TRBV4-3 | TRBD2 | NA | TGCGCCAGCAGCCAAGAACGGGGGGGAGCGGGGTACAATGAGCAGTTCTTC | CASSQERGGAGYNEQFF
TRBJ1-2 | TRBV5-5 | NA | NA | TGTGCCAGCAGCTTGGAGGGCCAGGGCGGCTACACCTTC | CASSLEGQGGYTF
TRBJ1-2 | TRBV9 | TRBD1 | NA | TGTGCCAGCAGCGTCCGGCCGGGACAGTATGGCTACACCTTC | CASSVRPGQYGYTF
TRBJ2-3 | TRBV7-6 | NA | NA | TGTGCCAGCAGCCTTAGCTCAGATACGCAGTATTTT | CASSLSSDTQYF
TRBJ1-2 | TRBV5-1 | TRBD1 | NA | TGCGCCAGCAGCTACGGACAGGGCGGCTACACCTTC | CASSYGQGGYTF
TRBJ1-1 | TRBV30 | NA | NA | TGTGCCTGGAGTGTGGCCAGGAACACTGAAGCTTTCTTT | CAWSVARNTEAFF
TRBJ1-6 | TRBV4-1 | NA | NA | TGCGCCAGCAGCCAAGAAGATTATAATTCACCCCTCCACTTT | CASSQEDYNSPLHF
TRBJ1-6 | TRBV19 | NA | NA | TGTGCCAGTACCGATAAGGGTTTCGGGGCTTCACCCCTCCACTTT | CASTDKGFGASPLHF
TRBJ2-1 | TRBV5-1 | NA | NA | TGCGCCAGCAGCTTGGTAGGTAGCTCCTACAATGAGCAGTTCTTC | CASSLVGSSYNEQFF
TRBJ1-1 | TRBV6-1 | NA | NA | TGTGCCAGCAAAGTGGTAGGGTATGGAGAAGCTTTCTTT | CASKVVGYGEAFF
TRBJ1-1 | TRBV15 | TRBD1 | NA | TGTGCCACCAGCAGAGATTTCAGTAGAGGGACAGGGGGCACTGAAGCTTTCTTT | CATSRDFSRGTGGTEAFF